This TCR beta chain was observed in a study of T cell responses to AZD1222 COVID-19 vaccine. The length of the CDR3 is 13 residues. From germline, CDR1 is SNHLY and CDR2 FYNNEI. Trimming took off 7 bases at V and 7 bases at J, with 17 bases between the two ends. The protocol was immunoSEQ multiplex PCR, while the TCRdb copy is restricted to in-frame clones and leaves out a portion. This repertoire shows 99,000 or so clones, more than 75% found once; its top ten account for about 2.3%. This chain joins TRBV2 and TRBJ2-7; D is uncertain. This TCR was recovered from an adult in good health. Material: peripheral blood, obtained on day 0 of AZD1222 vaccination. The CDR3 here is CASTIGGSGEQYF. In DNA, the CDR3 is TGTGCCAGCACTATCGGTGGCTCCGGTGAGCAGTACTTC.